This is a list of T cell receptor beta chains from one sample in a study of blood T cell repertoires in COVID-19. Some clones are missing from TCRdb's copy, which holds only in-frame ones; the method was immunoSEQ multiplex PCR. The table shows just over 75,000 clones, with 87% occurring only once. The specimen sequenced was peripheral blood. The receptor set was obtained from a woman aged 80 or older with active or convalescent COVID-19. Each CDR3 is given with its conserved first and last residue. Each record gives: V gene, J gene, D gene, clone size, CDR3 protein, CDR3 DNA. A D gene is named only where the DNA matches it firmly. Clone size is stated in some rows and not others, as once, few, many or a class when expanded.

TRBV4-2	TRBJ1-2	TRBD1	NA	CASSQDPSRDSAYGYTF	TGTGCCAGCAGCCAAGATCCGTCCCGGGACAGTGCTTATGGCTACACCTTC
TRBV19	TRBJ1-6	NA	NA	CASSAEDRTNSPLHF	TGTGCCAGTAGTGCCGAAGACAGAACTAATTCACCCCTCCACTTT
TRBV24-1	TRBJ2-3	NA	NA	CATSDTITDTQYF	TGTGCCACCAGTGACACTATAACAGATACGCAGTATTTT
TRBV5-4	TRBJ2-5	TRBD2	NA	CASSLGLAGGETQYF	TGTGCCAGCAGCTTGGGCCTAGCGGGAGGGGAGACCCAGTACTTC
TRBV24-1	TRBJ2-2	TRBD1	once	CATAGDRGSTGELFF	TGTGCCACCGCCGGGGACAGGGGATCCACCGGGGAGCTGTTTTTT
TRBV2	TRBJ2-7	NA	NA	CASRERGQSYEQYF	TGTGCCAGCAGGGAGAGAGGCCAGTCCTACGAGCAGTACTTC
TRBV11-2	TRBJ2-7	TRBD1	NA	CASSLVADRVYF	TGTGCCAGCAGCTTAGTCGCGGACAGGGTGTACTTC
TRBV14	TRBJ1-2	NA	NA	CASSQGRIYGYTF	TGTGCCAGCAGCCAGGGCAGGATCTATGGCTACACCTTC
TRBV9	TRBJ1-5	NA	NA	CASSAFQGQPQHF	TGTGCCAGCAGCGCATTCCAGGGTCAGCCCCAGCATTTT
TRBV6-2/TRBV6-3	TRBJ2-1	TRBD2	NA	CASSYLEGAGVYNEQFF	TGTGCCAGCAGTTACCTAGAGGGAGCGGGAGTCTACAATGAGCAGTTCTTC
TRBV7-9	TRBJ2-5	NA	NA	CASSLGQQETQYF	TGTGCCAGCAGCTTAGGTCAGCAAGAGACCCAGTACTTC
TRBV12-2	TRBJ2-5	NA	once	CASRGRPNSGDKETQYF	TGTGCAAGTCGCGGCCGGCCTAACAGCGGGGATAAAGAGACCCAGTACTTC
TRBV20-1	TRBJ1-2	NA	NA	CSASPRRYGYTF	TGCAGTGCTAGTCCTCGGCGGTACGGCTACACCTTC
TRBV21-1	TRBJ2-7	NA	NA	CASSKAPGWEQYF	TGTGCCAGCAGCAAAGCCCCAGGGTGGGAGCAGTACTTC
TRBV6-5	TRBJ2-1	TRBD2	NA	CASSYQLAGAYNEQFF	TGTGCCAGCAGTTATCAACTAGCGGGAGCCTACAATGAGCAGTTCTTC
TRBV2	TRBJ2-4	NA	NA	CASSEAGARAKNIQYF	TGTGCCAGCAGTGAAGCCGGAGCTAGGGCCAAAAACATTCAGTACTTC
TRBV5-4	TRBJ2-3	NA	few	CASSPQGGADTQYF	TGTGCCAGCAGCCCTCAGGGGGGCGCAGATACGCAGTATTTT
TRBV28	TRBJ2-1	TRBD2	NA	CASSTSSGGVYNEQFF	TGTGCCAGCAGCACATCTAGCGGGGGGGTCTACAATGAGCAGTTCTTC
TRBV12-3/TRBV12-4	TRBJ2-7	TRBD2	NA	CASSIGLAYEQYF	TGTGCCAGCAGTATCGGACTAGCCTACGAGCAGTACTTC
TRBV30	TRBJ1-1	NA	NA	CAWSRGGSGNTEAFF	TGTGCCTGGAGTCGAGGCGGGTCGGGGAACACTGAAGCTTTCTTT
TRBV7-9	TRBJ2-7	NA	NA	CASSFGDIYEQYF	TGTGCCAGCAGCTTCGGGGACATCTACGAGCAGTACTTC
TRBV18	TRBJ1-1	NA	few	CASSPRREGGNTEAFF	TGTGCCAGCTCACCACGCAGGGAGGGTGGGAACACTGAAGCTTTCTTT